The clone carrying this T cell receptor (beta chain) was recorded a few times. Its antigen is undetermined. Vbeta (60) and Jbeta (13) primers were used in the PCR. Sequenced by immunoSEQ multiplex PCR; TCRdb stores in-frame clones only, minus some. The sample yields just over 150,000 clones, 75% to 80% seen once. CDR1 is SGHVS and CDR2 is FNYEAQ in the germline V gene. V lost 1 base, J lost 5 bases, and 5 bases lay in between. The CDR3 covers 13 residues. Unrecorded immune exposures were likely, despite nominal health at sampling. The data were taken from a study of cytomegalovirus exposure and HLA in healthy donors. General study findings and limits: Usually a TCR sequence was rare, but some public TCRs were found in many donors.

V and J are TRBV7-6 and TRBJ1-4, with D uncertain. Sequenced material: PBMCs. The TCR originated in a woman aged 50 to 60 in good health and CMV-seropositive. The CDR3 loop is CASSLGVNEKLFF. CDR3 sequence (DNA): TGTGCCAGCAGCTTAGGTGTAAATGAAAAACTGTTTTTT.